These 10 T cell receptor beta chains came from one sample sequenced in a study of blood T cells in healthy people across ages. A sample-barcoded 5' primer and a J-beta primer mix were used in a second PCR of roughly 7 to 12 cycles. TCRdb passed the 5' RACE reads through MiXCR, listing each CDR3 protein once. The repertoire holds under 950,000 distinct CDR3 sequences, with 22% as singletons. Input material: blood. These receptors were collected from a man in his sixties or seventies in good health.

V gene TRBV7-3 combines with J gene TRBJ2-5; D possibly matches TRBD1 or TRBD2 (7 bases each). The CDR3 sequence is 13 residues long. The V gene lost 4 bases and the J gene lost 6 bases, with 12 bases spanning the gap. Germline V gives CDR1 SGHTA, CDR2 FQGTGA. The CDR3, as DNA: TGTGCCAGCAGCTCCCAGGGGGGGCAGACCCAGTACTTC. Encoded protein: CASSSQGGQTQYF.

This clonotype has only a few counts. The chain carries TRBV20-1 and TRBJ1-2, with 9 bases matching TRBD1. J lost 7 bases, V lost 5 bases, and 5 bases had no gene match. The germline gives CDR1 DFQATT, CDR2 SNEGSKA (reference sequence). The CDR3 loop spans 12 amino acids. The CDR3 coding sequence is TGCAGTGCTTTACAGGGGGCGGGTGGCTACACCTTC. Amino acids: CSALQGAGGYTF.

The genes are TRBV6-6 and TRBJ1-2; TRBD1 is a possible D gene (6 bases). Trimming removed 4 bases from V and 1 base from J, with 19 bases in between. CDR1 and CDR2 (germline): MNHNY, SVGAGI (reference sequence). The CDR3 is made up of 17 amino acids. The CDR3 nucleotides are TGTGCCAGCAGTTCCTCCACCGGGACATCCCTTAACTATGGCTACACCTTC. This gives the protein CASSSSTGTSLNYGYTF.

The V and J genes are TRBV29-1 and TRBJ2-1; D may be TRBD1 (5 bases). The germline V gene has CDR1 SQVTM and CDR2 ANQGSEA. This CDR3 region has 12 residues. The V end was cut by 4 bases, the J end by 9 bases, with 13 bases between. The CDR3 reads CSVAETASEQFF. For the CDR3, the DNA is TGCAGCGTTGCCGAGACAGCGAGTGAGCAGTTCTTC.

The chain combines TRBV4-3 with TRBJ2-7; D not certain. The CDR3 totals 13 residues. Germline-derived CDR1 and CDR2 are LGHNA and YSLEER. Trimming cost V 0 bases and J 6 bases, with 9 bases left between them. This chain's CDR3 is CASSQDFGFEQYV. The CDR3 DNA sequence: TGCGCCAGCAGCCAAGATTTCGGGTTCGAGCAGTACGTC.

A remark on this clonotype: One junction end disagrees with the germline gene, perhaps due to a read error. The rearrangement joins TRBV7-2 to TRBJ1-3; TRBD1 aligns across 7 bases. Germline assignment: CDR1 SGHTA and CDR2 FQGNSA. The CDR3 contains 16 residues. The CDR3 bases are TGTGTCAGCAGCTCACATCCCGGGACAGTAGTAAACACCATATATTTT. Protein: CVSSSHPGTVVNTIYF.

The chain carries TRBV28 and TRBJ2-3, with 7 bases lining up with TRBD1. V lost 4 bases to trimming and J lost 7 bases; unmatched junction nucleotides: 14. This CDR3 has 16 amino acids. Germline loops: CDR1 MDHEN, CDR2 SYDVKM. The chain's CDR3 is CASSSSTGFNLHTQYF. CDR3 bases: TGTGCCAGCAGTTCCTCGACAGGGTTTAACTTGCATACGCAGTATTTT.

This chain uses TRBV21-1 with TRBJ1-2; the table calls TRBD1, which could not be checked here. TRBV21-1 is labeled a pseudogene. The CDR3 totals 14 residues. The CDR3 protein is CASTSPETSYGYTF. The CDR3 bases are TGTGCCAGCACCTCGCCCGAGACATCTTATGGCTACACCTTC.

There are a few counts of this clonotype. V is TRBV12-3 or TRBV12-4 and J is TRBJ2-1; the match to TRBD1 covers 8 bases. V gave up 5 bases and J gave up 4 bases; unmatched junction bases: 4. The CDR3 contains 14 residues. The chain's CDR3 is CASSRDRRYNEQFF. In nucleotides, the CDR3 is TGTGCCAGCAGTAGGGACAGGAGATACAATGAGCAGTTCTTC.

This clonotype showed up many times. The V gene is TRBV7-8, the J gene TRBJ2-2; 15 bases align to TRBD2. Trimming removed 3 bases from V and 2 bases from J; junction bases left unmatched: 4. Germline assignment: CDR1 SGHVS and CDR2 FQNEAQ. This CDR3 is built from 18 residues. The CDR3 loop reads CASSLGLAGGVNTGELFF. CDR3 nucleotide sequence: TGTGCCAGCAGCTTGGGACTAGCGGGAGGAGTAAACACCGGGGAGCTGTTTTTT.